Below are 22 T cell receptor beta chains sequenced from a single sample in a study of early T cells in non-severe SARS-CoV-2 infection. TCRdb re-derived calls from the 5' RACE reads in MiXCR, one entry per CDR3 protein. This table has about 54,000 distinct CDR3 sequences, about 7.6% appearing once. The specimen comprised whole blood, sampled at baseline. Receptor source: an adult who was a healthcare worker with PCR-confirmed SARS-CoV-2 infection or an uninfected control (not recorded which).

V is TRBV20-1 and J is TRBJ2-1, with TRBD2 matching 7 bases. Per germline, CDR1 DFQATT and CDR2 SNEGSKA (reference sequence). The CDR3 spans 14 residues. V lost 5 bases, J lost 3 bases, and 7 bases stayed unmatched. DNA of the CDR3: TGCAGTGCTCGTAGCGGGTTGAGCTACAATGAGCAGTTCTTC. It is translated as CSARSGLSYNEQFF.

This clonotype was seen many times. The J gene is TRBJ2-1, the V gene TRBV7-3; weak D call: TRBD2 (5 bases). Trimming left V 3 bases short and J 7 bases short, with 16 bases between. Germline CDR1 SGHTA, CDR2 FQGTGA. This CDR3 is 15 amino acids long. CDR3 amino acids: CASSFGSALGNEQFF. The CDR3 DNA reads as TGTGCCAGCAGCTTCGGTAGCGCCCTGGGGAATGAGCAGTTCTTC.

The rearrangement uses TRBV27 and TRBJ2-1; D is perhaps TRBD2 (5 bases). Germline V CDR1 and CDR2: MNHEY, SMNVEV (reference sequence). Trimming removed 5 bases from V and 10 bases from J, with 27 bases in between. This CDR3 is built from 17 residues. The DNA for the CDR3 is TGTGCCAGCAGTCCCCGTCCGTTGGGAGTACCAGGCCCGGAGCAGTTCTTC. Translation: CASSPRPLGVPGPEQFF.

This rearrangement joins TRBV7-6 to TRBJ2-1; 10 nucleotides align to TRBD2. The CDR3 is 18 residues long. The V gene end was trimmed by 4 bases and the J gene end by 5 bases; junction bases not matched to a gene: 14. Per the germline V gene, CDR1 is SGHVS and CDR2 is FNYEAQ. CDR3 residues: CASSSNLPRTSGDNEQFF. Written as DNA, the CDR3 is TGTGCCAGCAGCTCAAACCTACCCCGGACTAGCGGTGACAATGAGCAGTTCTTC.

This clonotype appeared many times. The genes are TRBV25-1 and TRBJ1-6; D remains ambiguous. This CDR3 has 14 residues. Germline CDR1 is MGHDK and CDR2 is SYGVNS. V lost 1 base and J lost 5, with 6 bases in between. CDR3 in DNA: TGTGCCAGCAGTGAATCTGGCGATAATTCACCCCTCCACTTT. It is translated as CASSESGDNSPLHF.

This clonotype turned up a few times. V and J are TRBV12-3 or TRBV12-4 and TRBJ1-1; D not certain. The CDR3 loop spans 16 amino acids. V lost 1 base, J lost 0 bases, and 12 bases lay in between. The CDR3: CASSLGGSEVNTEAFF. The CDR3 nucleotides are TGTGCCAGCAGTTTAGGGGGATCGGAAGTGAACACTGAAGCTTTCTTT.

This clonotype was seen many times. This chain joins TRBV7-6 and TRBJ2-1; TRBD1 aligns across 8 bases. CDR1 and CDR2 from the germline V gene are SGHVS and FNYEAQ. The length of the CDR3 is 17 residues. Trimming at V came to 5 bases and at J to 0 bases, leaving 9 bases not matched to a gene. CDR3 residues: CASSPIHRGASYNEQFF. The CDR3 nucleotides read TGTGCCAGCAGCCCGATTCACAGGGGGGCCTCCTACAATGAGCAGTTCTTC.

A few counts support this clonotype. V and J are TRBV2 and TRBJ2-7, with TRBD2 as a possible D gene (5 bases). Germline-derived CDR1 and CDR2 are SNHLY and FYNNEI. CDR3 length: 16 amino acids. Trimming took 1 base from V and 3 from J, leaving 16 bases between them. The CDR3 reads CASSEGFRFGNYEQYF. DNA for the CDR3: TGTGCCAGCAGTGAAGGCTTCAGGTTCGGGAACTACGAGCAGTACTTC.

This clonotype showed up many times. This chain uses TRBV7-2 with TRBJ2-1, with D possibly TRBD2 on 6 matching bases. CDR3 length: 15 amino acids. Trimming left V 1 base short and J 0 bases short, with 7 bases between. CDR1 is SGHTA and CDR2 is FQGNSA in the germline V gene. CDR3 in DNA: TGTGCCAGCAGCTTAGGGGGACTCTCCTACAATGAGCAGTTCTTC. Residues: CASSLGGLSYNEQFF. The full variable domain, rest sourced from reference TRBV7-2 and TRBJ2-1, is GAGVSQSPSNKVTEKGKDVELRCDPISGHTALYWYRQSLGQGLEFLIYFQGNSAPDKSGLPSDRFSAERTGGSVSTLTIQRTQQEDSAVYLCASSLGGLSYNEQFFGPGTRLTVL.

A few counts support this clonotype. The chain joins TRBV7-9 to TRBJ2-7; maybe TRBD2 (6 bases). Germline V gives CDR1 SEHNR, CDR2 FQNEAQ (reference sequence). The CDR3 length is 14 residues. The germline V and J ends were trimmed by 0 bases and 7 bases, with 13 bases remaining between them. The chain's CDR3 is CASSLAGGNGEQYF. For the CDR3, the DNA is TGTGCCAGCAGCTTAGCCGGGGGAAATGGGGAGCAGTACTTC.

The gene calls are TRBV7-9 and TRBJ1-1; D uncertain. CDR1 and CDR2 from the germline V gene are SEHNR and FQNEAQ (reference sequence). This CDR3 spans 12 amino acids. V lost 1 base and J lost 8, with 8 bases in between. The CDR3 sequence is CASSLEGREAFF. CDR3 nucleotides: TGTGCCAGCAGCTTAGAGGGCAGGGAAGCTTTCTTT.

In this sample, this clonotype turned up many times. The chain combines TRBV10-3 with TRBJ2-3; the D is unclear. The CDR3 loop spans 12 amino acids. Germline assignment: CDR1 ENHRY and CDR2 SYGVKD. V was cut by 7 bases and J by 5 bases, with 10 bases left in between. CDR3 DNA sequence: TGTGCCATCACCCAAGACCGAGATACGCAGTATTTT. Its protein is CAITQDRDTQYF.

There are a few counts of this clonotype. The chain couples TRBV7-6 to TRBJ2-1, with TRBD1 identical over 9 bases. CDR3 size: 15 residues. V lost 4 bases, J lost 4 bases, and 5 bases stayed unmatched. Per the germline V gene, CDR1 is SGHVS and CDR2 is FNYEAQ. The CDR3: CASSYGQGRYNEQFF. The DNA for the CDR3 is TGTGCCAGCAGCTACGGACAGGGGCGGTACAATGAGCAGTTCTTC. Full variable domain (rest looked up from reference TRBV7-6 and TRBJ2-1): GAGVSQSPRYKVTKRGQDVALRCDPISGHVSLYWYRQALGQGPEFLTYFNYEAQQDKSGLPNDRFSAERPEGSISTLTIQRTEQRDSAMYRCASSYGQGRYNEQFFGPGTRLTVL.

This clonotype occurred many times. This CDR3 reads CASSSFGRNYGYTF. CDR3 nucleotide sequence: TGTGCCAGCAGTTCCTTTGGGAGGAACTATGGCTACACCTTC. The chain carries TRBV12-3 or TRBV12-4 and TRBJ1-2; D is uncertain. There are 14 residues in the CDR3. The V gene lost 4 bases and the J gene lost 2 bases, with 11 bases spanning the gap.

This clonotype has more than one count but fewer than ten. This chain joins TRBV12-5 and TRBJ1-1; possibly TRBD1 for D (6 bases). The CDR3 has 13 amino acids. Trimming pared 6 bases from V and 7 bases from J, leaving 15 bases between. The germline V gene encodes CDR1 LGHNT and CDR2 FRNRAP. CDR3 nucleotide sequence: TGTGCTAGTGGCCTGACCGGGACACATGAAGCTTTCTTT. Protein sequence: CASGLTGTHEAFF.

This clonotype was detected a few times. The chain employs TRBV20-1 and TRBJ2-3; no clear D. The CDR3 runs to 13 residues. The V end lost 5 bases, the J end lost 1 base, and 10 bases lay between the germline ends. CDR1 is DFQATT, CDR2 SNEGSKA, per germline (reference sequence). In DNA form, the CDR3 reads TGCAGTGCTCCTCCTAGGGGCACAGATACGCAGTATTTT. Its translation is CSAPPRGTDTQYF.

This clonotype was seen repeatedly, ten times or more. This chain joins TRBV5-8 and TRBJ1-1; D not certain. Deletions cut 1 base from V and 5 bases from J, with 15 bases between. Germline V gives CDR1 SGHTS, CDR2 YDEGEE. This CDR3 contains 15 residues. Here the CDR3 DNA reads TGTGCCAGCAGCTTGTCCAGAGTGTTTGAGACTGAAGCTTTCTTT. Its protein product is CASSLSRVFETEAFF.

This clonotype was recorded many times. This chain connects TRBV4-2 to TRBJ2-1, with 9 nucleotides matching TRBD2. This CDR3 contains 16 residues. Trimming removed 0 bases from V and 14 bases from J; junction bases left unmatched: 14. The germline V gene has CDR1 LGHNA and CDR2 YNFKEQ. DNA for the CDR3: TGTGCCAGCAGCCAAGATGTGGGGTTGGCTAGCGGGAAGAAGTTCTTC. This codes for CASSQDVGLASGKKFF.

This clonotype has ten or more counts. J is TRBJ2-7 and V is TRBV6-2 or TRBV6-3, with a weak D call TRBD1 (6 bases). Trimming shortened V by 2 bases and J by 6 bases, and 11 bases separated the two germline ends. Germline V CDR1 and CDR2: MNHEY, SVGEGT. The CDR3 has 13 residues. The chain's CDR3 is CASSYTGFGEQYF. As DNA, the CDR3 is TGTGCCAGCAGTTACACAGGGTTCGGCGAGCAGTACTTC.

In this sample, this clonotype turned up many times. The rearrangement uses TRBV7-3 and TRBJ2-3; D is possibly TRBD2 (5 bases). V lost 2 bases and J 2 bases, leaving 14 bases between the germline ends. This CDR3 has 16 residues. Germline CDR1 reads SGHTA; CDR2 reads FQGTGA. The CDR3 region has the DNA TGTGCCAGCAGCTTAGGTGCTAGCAGACTCACAGATACGCAGTATTTT. Protein: CASSLGASRLTDTQYF.

This clonotype was detected many times. This rearrangement joins TRBV7-8 to TRBJ2-1; 12 positions agree with TRBD2. Germline V lookup: CDR1 SGHVS, CDR2 FQNEAQ. CDR3 length: 18 residues. V lost 6 bases and J lost 8; bases outside the gene matches: 17. The CDR3 DNA reads as TGTGCCAGCAGGCCCGGGACTAGCGGGTCTCGGGCGATGGATGAGCAGTTCTTC. Translating gives CASRPGTSGSRAMDEQFF.

This clonotype has only a few counts. This chain joins TRBV7-2 and TRBJ1-1; D might be TRBD1 (5 bases). CDR3 length: 13 residues. CDR1 is SGHTA and CDR2 is FQGNSA in the germline V gene. V was pared by 4 bases and J by 3 bases, with 9 bases between. CDR3 region: CASSSPGYTEAFF. For the CDR3, the DNA is TGTGCCAGCAGCTCTCCAGGGTACACTGAAGCTTTCTTT.